A selection of T cell receptor beta chains follows, all from one sample in a study of a mutant IDH1 vaccine in newly diagnosed glioma. TCRdb keeps only in-frame clones here, not all; method: immunoSEQ multiplex PCR. The table has roughly 72,000 clones, 91% seen once. Their antigens are not known. The sequencing here drew on PBMCs, taken from a glioma patient whose treatment included an IDH1 peptide vaccine. The receptors derive from a woman between 50 and 59 years old with glioma. Each CDR3 is given with its conserved first and last residue. The D gene is left open where the match is weak. Size is stated for part of the rows, as once, few or many counts, or as a class when the clone is expanded.

.,TRBJ1-2,.,TRBV7-6,TGTGCCAGCAGCCCCCTAGAGGGAGGTGGCTACACCTTC,CASSPLEGGGYTF
.,TRBJ2-2,.,TRBV18,TGTGCCAGCACCGGACGGAAAGCGAACACCGGGGAGCTGTTTTTT,CASTGRKANTGELFF
.,TRBJ2-7,.,TRBV5-6,TGTGCCAGCAGCTTTACCGGGAATCGCAACGAGCAGTACTTC,CASSFTGNRNEQYF
.,TRBJ2-7,.,TRBV12-2,TGTGCAAGTCGCTTAGCGGGACTAATGATCGAGCAGTACTTC,CASRLAGLMIEQYF
.,TRBJ1-1,.,TRBV30,TGTGCCTGGACCCCCCCGCTTGGGGGAGCTTTCTTT,CAWTPPLGGAFF
.,TRBJ2-3,.,TRBV28,TGTGCCAGCAGTTTGGGATGGGGCAGGGGCCCAGATACGCAGTATTTT,CASSLGWGRGPDTQYF
TRBD1,TRBJ1-1,.,TRBV10-3,TGTGCCATCAGTGACAATGTGGGGCAGGGGGGAGGAACTGAAGCTTTCTTT,CAISDNVGQGGGTEAFF
.,TRBJ2-7,few,TRBV5-4,TGTGCCAGCAGCTTGTGGGCACAGGCCGGCTACGAGCAGTACTTC,CASSLWAQAGYEQYF
TRBD1,TRBJ1-5,.,TRBV6-1,TGTGCCAGCAGTGAACAGGGGGTCAATCAGCCCCAGCATTTT,CASSEQGVNQPQHF
.,TRBJ2-1,once,TRBV23-1,TGCGCCAGCAGTCCAGGGCACAATGAGCAGTTCTTC,CASSPGHNEQFF
TRBD1,TRBJ1-2,.,TRBV15,TGTGCCACCAGCAGGTACACAGGGGGCTTCGGCTACACCTTC,CATSRYTGGFGYTF
.,TRBJ2-6,.,TRBV5-5,TGTGCCAGCAGCTTAGGGCAACCCTCTGGGGCCAACGTCCTGACTTTC,CASSLGQPSGANVLTF
TRBD1,TRBJ1-1,.,TRBV4-1,TGCGCCAGCAGCCAAGAGCCATACAGGGGAAACACTGAAGCTTTCTTT,CASSQEPYRGNTEAFF
.,TRBJ2-1,.,TRBV13,TGTGCCAGCAGCCACAGGGTCCGAGGGGATGAGCAGTTCTTC,CASSHRVRGDEQFF
TRBD2,TRBJ2-2,.,TRBV7-3,TGTGCCAGCAGCTTAGAACTAGCGACCGGGGAGCTGTTTTTT,CASSLELATGELFF
TRBD2,TRBJ2-7,.,TRBV6-5,TGTGCCAGCAGTTTGGGACTAGCGGGTCCCTACGAGCAGTACTTC,CASSLGLAGPYEQYF
.,TRBJ2-7,.,TRBV6-5,TGTGCCAGCAGTTACGGACCGGGTCCCTCCTACGAGCAGTACTTC,CASSYGPGPSYEQYF
TRBD1,TRBJ2-1,.,TRBV10-3,TGTGCCATCAGTCCCGGGACAGGGGGTGGCTACAATGAGCAGTTCTTC,CAISPGTGGGYNEQFF
.,TRBJ2-7,.,TRBV27,TGTGCCAGCAGTTTAAGTGCGTACACCCCCTACGAGCAGTACTTC,CASSLSAYTPYEQYF
TRBD1,TRBJ2-5,.,TRBV29-1,TGCAGCGTTGATGGAAGCAGGGGGTACCAAGAGACCCAGTACTTC,CSVDGSRGYQETQYF
.,TRBJ2-3,once,TRBV9,TGTGCCAGCAGCGTGATGGGCGGGTACACAGATACGCAGTATTTT,CASSVMGGYTDTQYF
TRBD1,TRBJ2-7,.,TRBV7-2,TGTGCCAGCAGCCCAGGAGGACAGGGCCCGAGCTCCTACGAGCAGTACTTC,CASSPGGQGPSSYEQYF
.,TRBJ2-7,.,TRBV6-6,TGTGCCAGCAGTCCCCGGCCCCAGGACTCCGAGCAGTACTTC,CASSPRPQDSEQYF
.,TRBJ2-7,.,TRBV4-2,TGTGCCAGCAGCCAAGCCCTAGAGGGCGAGCAGTACTTC,CASSQALEGEQYF
TRBD2,TRBJ2-2,few,TRBV7-9,TGTGCCAGCAGCTTGGGACTAGCGGGAACCACCGGGGAGCTGTTTTTT,CASSLGLAGTTGELFF
.,TRBJ1-4,.,TRBV11-2,TGTGCCAGCAGCTTAGTAGAAGCAACTAATGAAAAACTGTTTTTT,CASSLVEATNEKLFF
TRBD1,TRBJ1-1,.,TRBV5-5,TGTGCCAGCAACCCGACAGGGTCCACTGAAGCTTTCTTT,CASNPTGSTEAFF
.,TRBJ2-6,.,TRBV28,TGTGCCAGCAGGCTCCTTCGACGGAGCTCTGGGGCCAACGTCCTGACTTTC,CASRLLRRSSGANVLTF
TRBD1,TRBJ2-3,once,TRBV4-3,TGCGCCAGCAGCCCTGACAGGGCAGATACGCAGTATTTT,CASSPDRADTQYF
.,TRBJ1-1,.,TRBV28,TGTGCCAGCAGTTTGACACAAACGAACACTGAAGCTTTCTTT,CASSLTQTNTEAFF
.,TRBJ2-2,.,TRBV6-9,TGTGCCAGCGGCTCCGGGGAGCTGTTTTTT,CASGSGELFF
TRBD1,TRBJ2-5,.,TRBV18,TGTGCCAGCTCGACGACAGGGGGCCTCAAAGAGACCCAGTACTTC,CASSTTGGLKETQYF
.,TRBJ2-7,few,TRBV7-9,TGTGCCAGCAGCCTAGGGGAGAACGAGCAGTACTTC,CASSLGENEQYF
.,TRBJ1-4,.,TRBV12-5,TGTGCTAGCGGAAGCAATCACACAGGATTGGGAGAAAAACTGTTTTTT,CASGSNHTGLGEKLFF
TRBD1,TRBJ1-3,.,TRBV9,TGTGCCAGCAGCGTAGCAGGGGGAGGCCCCTCTGGAAACACCATATATTTT,CASSVAGGGPSGNTIYF
TRBD1,TRBJ1-2,once,TRBV10-3,TGTGCCATCAGTGAGTCCCCTGGGAGGGGACAGAACTATGGCTACACCTTC,CAISESPGRGQNYGYTF
.,TRBJ1-3,once,TRBV25-1,TGTGCCAGTGCCGCCTTCTCTGGAAACACCATATATTTT,CASAAFSGNTIYF
.,TRBJ2-6,.,TRBV7-9,TGTGCCGGAAAATGGGCAGGCCCTCAACCGGGGGCCAACGTCCTGACTTTC,CAGKWAGPQPGANVLTF
.,TRBJ2-5,.,TRBV2,TGTGCCAGCAGTGAGGGGAGGGGGAGTGAGACCCAGTACTTC,CASSEGRGSETQYF
TRBD1,TRBJ2-7,.,TRBV7-9,TGTGCCAGCAGCGAAACAACATATCTAGGGACAGAAACAACCTACGAGCAGTACTTC,CASSETTYLGTETTYEQYF
TRBD2,TRBJ2-7,.,TRBV28,TGTGCCAGCAGTCCTAATTCGGGGAGGGTGAAGCAGTACTTC,CASSPNSGRVKQYF
.,TRBJ1-2,.,TRBV21-1,TGTGCCAGCAGCAAAGCATCCGGGTGGGGTGGCTACACCTTC,CASSKASGWGGYTF
TRBD1,TRBJ2-7,.,TRBV4-1,TGCGCCAGCAGCCAAGGCTTGTCACAGGGGATCTCCTACGAGCAGTACTTC,CASSQGLSQGISYEQYF
.,TRBJ2-1,.,TRBV7-8,TGTGCCAGCATCCCTTCCCGGGTCGGCCGGCCCGGGGAGCAGTTCTTC,CASIPSRVGRPGEQFF
.,TRBJ2-1,.,TRBV5-1,TGCGCCAGCAGCCGGAACACCTACAATGAGCAGTTCTTC,CASSRNTYNEQFF
TRBD2,TRBJ2-7,once,TRBV27,TGTGCCAGCAGTCCAGCCGGGGGGACCTACGAGCAGTACTTC,CASSPAGGTYEQYF
TRBD2,TRBJ2-7,.,TRBV5-1,TGCGCCAGTACGGGGGGGAGTTACGAGCAGTACTTC,CASTGGSYEQYF
TRBD2,TRBJ2-1,.,TRBV7-3,TGTGCCAGCAGCCCACGGGCGGGAGTTGGAATTAGCAATGAGCAGTTCTTC,CASSPRAGVGISNEQFF
TRBD1,TRBJ1-4,.,TRBV28,TGTGCCAGCAACAACAGGGGGCGCCGCGAAAAACTGTTTTTT,CASNNRGRREKLFF
.,TRBJ2-1,.,TRBV2,TGTGCCAGCCTTTCAGGGCGGAATGAGCAGTTCTTC,CASLSGRNEQFF